The rows below give T cell receptor beta chains drawn from one sample of a study of cytotoxic CD8 clonotypes in ibrutinib-treated CLL. The repertoire was sequenced with immunoSEQ multiplex PCR; TCRdb's copy has only in-frame clones and lacks some. The sample yields approximately 140,000 clones, under 95% seen once. This material consisted of PBMCs, taken after 12 months of ibrutinib treatment. These receptors were taken from a human donor with chronic lymphocytic leukemia. The conserved cysteine and the conserved F or W are not part of the CDR3 here.

>TRBJ2-7|TRBV6-1
ASSDPRGADYEQY
>TRBJ2-1|TRBV27
ASSSLADPYNEQF
>TRBJ2-5|TRBV10-3
AIKRDRETQY
>TRBJ2-1|TRBV19
ASSILALAGYNEQF
>TRBJ1-1|TRBV30
AWTVGTANMNTEAF
>TRBJ2-5|TRBV10-1
ASSESWGLAIRETQY
>TRBJ2-2|TRBV9
ASSVVSSNTGELF
>TRBJ2-3|TRBV6-5
ASSIPVLTQY
>TRBJ2-3|TRBV29-1
SWWRGSSQY
>TRBJ2-5|TRBV5-5
ASSLGALAAQETQY
>TRBJ2-7|TRBV5-1
ASSLSRDYEQY
>TRBJ2-6|TRBV9
ASSVNYRQGALSSGANVLT
>TRBJ2-6|TRBV28
ASSLASSSGANVLT
>TRBJ1-4|TRBV7-9
ASSQPGQGAKPNEKLF
>TRBJ1-5|TRBV7-2
ASSRASNQPQH
>TRBJ1-1|TRBV2
ASRPWGASEAF
>TRBJ2-3|TRBV30
AWSVHLAGDTQY
>TRBJ1-3|TRBV30
AWLRDAFSGNTIY
>TRBJ2-5|TRBV29-1
SGGTEETQY
>TRBJ1-5|TRBV9
ASSMGGGQPQH
>TRBJ2-1|TRBV5-4
ASHQGPAQTNEQF
>TRBJ2-2|TRBV7-8
ASSLAGLAVSTGELF
>TRBJ1-4|TRBV21-1
ASSKLGRGATNEKLF
>TRBJ1-1|TRBV7-8
ASRVAGSTEAF
>TRBJ2-1|TRBV19
ASSLGYNEQF
>TRBJ2-5|TRBV5-8
ASSLAASQETQY
>TRBJ1-4|TRBV7-8
ASSLDRGNEKLF
>TRBJ2-5|TRBV5-1
ASREADDQY
>TRBJ2-3|TRBV30
AWAPGTDTQY
>TRBJ2-5|TRBV5-1
ASSFLGDRETQY
>TRBJ2-7|TRBV10-3
AISEFGGSYEQY
>TRBJ1-1|TRBV2
ARTKPGQGLMNTEAF
>TRBJ2-5|TRBV6-5
ASQRTHQETQY
>TRBJ2-1|TRBV20-1
SASTGGAI
>TRBJ2-2|TRBV6-5
ASIRGKTGELF
>TRBJ1-2|TRBV6-5
ASSYSGFNYGYT
>TRBJ2-5|TRBV29-1
SVETGTEETQY
>TRBJ2-5|TRBV7-2
ASSLGQPGGETQY
>TRBJ2-1|TRBV5-1
ASSLGGNEQF
>TRBJ2-7|TRBV11-2
ASRPIQGSSYEQY
>TRBJ2-7|TRBV9
ASSPTSGRSGEQY
>TRBJ2-5|TRBV15
ATSRDLSETQY
>TRBJ2-6|TRBV5-1
ASSLKISGANVLT
>TRBJ2-5|TRBV27
ASSPPGLAGETQY
>TRBJ1-1|TRBV18
ARSRHGAVEAF
>TRBJ2-3|TRBV7-9
ASSDSGLVSTDTQY
>TRBJ2-7|TRBV5-8
ASSLGPQGYEQY
>TRBJ2-4|TRBV11-2
ASSQNRDVAD
>TRBJ2-2|TRBV18
ASSPPGGELF
>TRBJ2-3|TRBV28
ASSGPRDSKLDTQY
>TRBJ2-7|TRBV6-1
ASSERQGAYEQY